The 2 T cell receptor beta chains given below trace back to one sample, sequenced in a study of blood T cell repertoires in COVID-19 (TCRdb year 2020). The library was obtained by the immunoSEQ multiplex PCR assay. As stored in TCRdb, this immuneACCESS dataset retains in-frame rearrangements with V and J assigned. A fraction of the clones does not appear; measured against another copy, unresolved V genes explain less than half of the discrepancy, and the remainder lacks a known reason. This sample lists 100,000 or so clones; about 89% were detected once. The top ten constitute about a fifth of the sample. The material sequenced was peripheral blood. The receptor source for this set is a human donor with acute or convalescent COVID-19. The donor label of this sample is uncertain.

CDR3 sequence reads: CATSIAGYEQYF. The CDR3 nucleotides are TGTGCCACCAGCATAGCAGGGTACGAGCAGTACTTC. This chain links TRBV15 with TRBJ2-7; tentative D call: TRBD1 (5 bases). Germline-derived CDR1 and CDR2 are LNHNV and YYDKDF (reference sequence). The CDR3 spans 12 residues. The V end was cut by 4 bases, the J end by 4 bases, with 8 bases between.

The rearrangement joins TRBV7-8 to TRBJ1-2; 7 nucleotides agree with TRBD1. Germline CDR1 and CDR2: SGHVS and FQNEAQ. V lost 5 bases to trimming and J lost 6 bases; unmatched junction nucleotides: 3. This CDR3 region has 12 residues. As DNA, the CDR3 is TGTGCCAGCAGCCGGGACAGAAATGGCTACACCTTC. Amino acids: CASSRDRNGYTF.